One and the same sample provided the 8 T cell receptor beta chains below, sequenced in a study of blood T cell repertoires in COVID-19. Measured with immunoSEQ multiplex PCR; TCRdb has only the in-frame clones, and not every one. The table includes around 240,000 clones, approximately 80% detected once. What was sequenced was peripheral blood. All receptors come from a woman aged 50 to 60 with acute or convalescent COVID-19.

The chain employs TRBV27 and TRBJ2-1; no clear D gene. V was pared by 1 base and J by 7 bases, with 5 bases between. Germline assignment: CDR1 MNHEY and CDR2 SMNVEV (reference sequence). This CDR3 contains 12 residues. CDR3 nucleotides: TGTGCCAGCAGTTTATACGGGAATGAGCAGTTCTTC. Translation: CASSLYGNEQFF.

The chain links TRBV28 to TRBJ2-7; 7 bases line up with TRBD1. This CDR3 has 15 residues. V gave up 4 bases and J gave up 3 bases; unmatched junction bases: 9. Germline values: CDR1 MDHEN, CDR2 SYDVKM. CDR3 loop: CASSSPGQILYEQYF. CDR3 nucleotide sequence: TGTGCCAGCAGTTCCCCGGGACAGATACTCTACGAGCAGTACTTC. Using reference TRBV28 and TRBJ2-7 for the parts outside the CDR3, the full variable domain is DVKVTQSSRYLVKRTGEKVFLECVQDMDHENMFWYRQDPGLGLRLIYFSYDVKMKEKGDIPEGYSVSREKKERFSLILESASTNQTSMYLCASSSPGQILYEQYFGPGTRLTVT.

The V gene is TRBV25-1, the J gene TRBJ2-7, with 7 positions matching TRBD2. V dropped 2 bases and J dropped 3; count of bases not matched to a gene: 7. Germline loops: CDR1 MGHDK, CDR2 SYGVNS. The CDR3 runs to 15 residues. The CDR3, as DNA: TGTGCCAGCAGTGAAAATTTTGGGGGGGGCTACGAGCAGTACTTC. It encodes CASSENFGGGYEQYF.

This clone was seen a handful of times. The V call is TRBV5-1, the J call TRBJ1-2; maybe TRBD1 (6 bases). V was clipped by 6 bases and J by 3 bases, with 12 bases between them. This CDR3 region has 13 residues. CDR1 SGHRS and CDR2 YFSETQ come from the germline V gene. CDR3 coding DNA: TGCGCCAGCACCCGGGCAGGGGACTATGGCTACACCTTC. Its translation: CASTRAGDYGYTF.

This clone has a handful of counts. The rearrangement links TRBV4-1 to TRBJ1-2; D is uncertain. Per the germline V gene, CDR1 is MGHRA and CDR2 is YSYEKL. Trimming shortened V by 0 bases and J by 9 bases, and 5 bases separated the two germline ends. CDR3 length: 11 residues. The CDR3 DNA reads as TGCGCCAGCAGCCAAGATAATCGCTACACCTTC. This codes for CASSQDNRYTF.

J is TRBJ1-1 and V is TRBV27; no clear D. The V gene lost 6 bases and the J gene lost 7 bases, with 15 bases spanning the gap. This CDR3 is 13 amino acids long. Per germline, CDR1 MNHEY and CDR2 SMNVEV (reference sequence). The CDR3 region is CASSRTGMGEAFF. The CDR3, as DNA: TGTGCCAGCAGCCGGACCGGGATGGGTGAAGCTTTCTTT.

V and J are TRBV5-1 and TRBJ1-6; D gene unclear. The CDR3 has 16 residues. V was trimmed by 2 bases and J by 11 bases, leaving 20 bases between them. Germline lookup yields CDR1 SGHRS and CDR2 YFSETQ. CDR3 sequence reads: CASSLSSELPRAPLHF. The CDR3 coding sequence is TGCGCCAGCAGCTTATCTTCAGAGCTACCCCGGGCACCCCTCCACTTT.

The rearrangement links TRBV7-3 to TRBJ2-1, with TRBD1 matching 9 bases. V was pared by 4 bases and J by 7 bases, with 5 bases of the junction left unmatched. The germline gives CDR1 SGHTA, CDR2 FQGTGA. The CDR3 sequence is 14 residues long. CDR3 coding DNA: TGTGCCAGCAGCTCCTTTGACAGGGGGAATGAGCAGTTCTTC. Amino acids: CASSSFDRGNEQFF.